A selection of T cell receptor beta chains follows, all from one sample in a study of beta chain features in type 1 diabetes. Measured with immunoSEQ multiplex PCR; TCRdb has only the in-frame clones, and not every one. This sample has 220,000 or so clones, with more than 65% found just once. Sequenced input: naive CD4+ T cells from blood. The source of these receptors is a man in his thirties or forties in good health. Each CDR3 is given with its conserved first and last residue.

TRBJ2-2 TRBV6-5 CASSPGTSGRWELFF
TRBJ1-4 TRBV4-2 CASSRYATNEKLFF
TRBJ2-7 TRBV30 CAWRRTGGYYEQYF
TRBJ2-1 TRBV18 CASSKGRGSYNEQFF
TRBJ2-3 TRBV5-1 CASSPSSGTSTDTQYF
TRBJ2-3 TRBV10-3 CAISGTGGFADTQYF
TRBJ2-7 TRBV7-2 CASSLAPYEQYF
TRBJ2-3 TRBV7-2 CASSPWTSGRSTDTQYF
TRBJ2-7 TRBV30 CAWSPWGLAGEYEQYF
TRBJ2-3 TRBV18 CASSPGLAGGRTDTQYF
TRBJ2-7 TRBV27 CASSPWDRGGHEQYF
TRBJ1-4 TRBV5-1 CASSLGLWTDEKLFF
TRBJ2-5 TRBV5-4 CASSQQETQYF
TRBJ2-5 TRBV25-1 CASSEPRLGGAQYF
TRBJ2-7 TRBV6-5 CASTRVAGLDEQYF
TRBJ2-1 TRBV11-3 CASSAGLAGGLDEQFF
TRBJ1-6 TRBV9 CASSDRPQGDNSPLHF
TRBJ2-2 TRBV4-3 CASSQAAVDGELFF
TRBJ1-4 TRBV14 CASSRRQLATNEKLFF
TRBJ2-1 TRBV2 CASREQGEDEQFF
TRBJ2-1 TRBV7-9 CASSLGPRSLSSYNEQFF